This entry features one TCR beta chain sequence. This entry is derived from a study of blood T cell repertoires in COVID-19. The V end lost 3 bases, the J end lost 1 base, and 10 bases lay between the germline ends. The CDR3 runs to 14 residues. Germline V gene data show CDR1 as SGHRS and CDR2 as YFSETQ. As handled by the study authors: Reference gene primers were amplified, and this amplification served to estimate nucleated cell counts. This table comes from immunoSEQ multiplex PCR, and its TCRdb copy is limited to in-frame clones, with some not included. V and J calls and clone size are given by that table; D and trimming were obtained from the DNA. This table holds 31,000 or so clones, 90% found once.

The chain uses TRBV5-1 and TRBJ1-1, with a possible D match to TRBD1 (5 bases). This TCR was sampled from a man between 60 and 70 years old with active COVID-19. The sequenced sample consisted of peripheral blood. CDR3 sequence: CASSWAGRNTEAFF. The CDR3 region has the DNA TGCGCCAGCAGCTGGGCGGGACGGAACACTGAAGCTTTCTTT.